This TCR beta chain derives from a study of CD4+ T cells in melanoma (dated by TCRdb to between 2020 and 2023). Context from the whole study: The study investigated neoantigen-specific CD4+ T cells in human melanoma.

The donors were people with melanoma. The method was the immunoSEQ multiplex PCR assay. TCRdb obtained this table from immuneACCESS and retained in-frame rearrangements with V and J assigned. These tables miss some clones; where compared with another copy, unresolved V genes account for less than half of the shortfall, and the remainder is unexplained. Recorded for this sample are fewer than 55,000 clones; 80% to 90% of them occurred a single time. Jointly, the top ten make up 10% to 15% of the sample. In regard to this clone: Its antigen is still unknown. Base qualities are not provided; no much larger clone lies one nucleotide away.

The CDR3 runs 12 amino acids, cysteine and phenylalanine included. Only the CDR3 DNA is retained, 36 bases long and in frame from the first base. The germline ends are 3 bases apart after V is trimmed by 3 bases and J by 0 bases. CDR1 and CDR2 (SGHTA, FQGNSA) derive from the germline V gene. Study-wide findings and limitations: Neoantigen-specific CD4+ T cells were reported to be correlated with the function of CD8+ T cells, macrophages and B cells. Neoantigen-specific CD4+ T cells in melanoma were reported to show diverse differentiation states.

The chain uses TRBV7-2 and TRBJ2-7; a confident D gene designation cannot be given. The TCR sequence derives from a human donor with melanoma. The sequenced material came from peripheral blood. The base sequence is TGTGCCAGCAGCTTCAGCTCCTACGAGCAGTACTTC. This yields the protein CASSFSSYEQYF.